The 28 T cell receptor beta chains below were found in one sample sequenced in a study of T cell changes during pregnancy in multiple sclerosis. TCRdb's table, derived via immunoSEQ multiplex PCR, lists solely in-frame clones and lacks some. In the table there are 75,000 to 80,000 clones, approximately 89% of which are singletons. The sample in question was peripheral blood, obtained before pregnancy. These receptors came from a female donor with multiple sclerosis, enrolled in a pregnancy study.

This chain joins TRBV19 and TRBJ2-5, with D perhaps TRBD1 (7 bases). The CDR3 is 15 amino acids. Germline assignment: CDR1 LNHDA and CDR2 SQIVND (reference sequence). Between the trimmed V and J ends, which lost 10 bases and 5 bases, there was a span of 23 bases. This CDR3 reads CATQGGGKRGETQYF. The DNA for the CDR3 is TGTGCCACCCAGGGGGGTGGCAAAAGGGGGGAGACCCAGTACTTC.

The chain is built from TRBV4-2 and TRBJ2-5, with 8 nucleotides matching TRBD2. The V gene's germline CDR1 is LGHNA and CDR2 YNFKEQ. Trimming cost V 1 base and J 7 bases; bases outside gene matches: 14. CDR3 size: 17 residues. The chain's CDR3 is CASSQGLERGIRLTQYF. CDR3 DNA sequence: TGTGCCAGCAGCCAAGGCTTGGAGCGGGGGATAAGACTGACCCAGTACTTC.

This chain connects TRBV13 to TRBJ2-7; 9 positions match TRBD2. The germline CDR1 and CDR2 sequences are PRHDT and FYEKMQ (reference sequence). V shed 3 bases and J 5 bases; nucleotides not matched to a gene: 8. This CDR3 comprises 15 residues. In nucleotides, the CDR3 is TGTGCCAGCAGCTTTCTTTCTAGCGGGGTTGACGAGCAGTACTTC. Its protein is CASSFLSSGVDEQYF.

The V gene is TRBV4-3, the J gene TRBJ1-2, with 9 positions matching TRBD1. The CDR3 extends over 13 amino acids. The trim removed 0 bases at V and 10 bases at J, leaving 3 bases unmatched. The germline V gene encodes CDR1 LGHNA and CDR2 YSLEER. The CDR3 DNA reads as TGCGCCAGCAGCCAAGAGCGGGACAGGGACTACACCTTC. This gives the protein CASSQERDRDYTF.

The CDR3 DNA follows: TGTGCCAGCAGCTTGGCCTCAGGGGCTGGGGCCAACGTCCTGACTTTC. This gives the protein CASSLASGAGANVLTF. The V and J genes are TRBV5-6 and TRBJ2-6; weak D call: TRBD1 (6 bases). Germline V lookup: CDR1 SGHDT, CDR2 YYEEEE. V was cut by 0 bases and J by 2 bases, with 9 bases left in between. The CDR3 runs to 16 residues. The full variable domain, completed using reference TRBV5-6 and TRBJ2-6, is DAGVTQSPTHLIKTRGQQVTLRCSPKSGHDTVSWYQQALGQGPQFIFQYYEEEERQRGNFPDRFSGHQFPNYSSELNVNALLLGDSALYLCASSLASGAGANVLTFGAGSRLTVL.

The V call is TRBV5-1, the J call TRBJ2-5; 9 bases map to TRBD1. Looked up from germline, CDR1 is SGHRS and CDR2 is YFSETQ. Trimming at V came to 0 bases and at J to 1 base, leaving 4 bases not matched to a gene. This CDR3 spans 16 amino acids. The CDR3 nucleotides read TGCGCCAGCAGCTTGGAGCGGGGACAGGGCCAAGAGACCCAGTACTTC. This codes for CASSLERGQGQETQYF.

The chain recombines TRBV2 with TRBJ2-3, with 8 bases that match TRBD1. The germline gives CDR1 SNHLY, CDR2 FYNNEI. Trimming removed 4 bases from V and 5 bases from J; junction bases left unmatched: 2. There are 13 residues in the CDR3. The CDR3 region has the DNA TGTGCCAGCAGTGTGGACAGGGAAGATACGCAGTATTTT. Translation gives CASSVDREDTQYF.

This chain joins TRBV27 and TRBJ1-3; maybe TRBD1 (6 bases). The germline V gene encodes CDR1 MNHEY and CDR2 SMNVEV (reference sequence). The CDR3 contains 16 residues. Trimming took off 4 bases at V and 0 bases at J, with 13 bases between the two ends. CDR3 DNA sequence: TGTGCCAGCAGTTCAGCCGGGACACACTCTGGAAACACCATATATTTT. This translates into CASSSAGTHSGNTIYF.

The chain is built from TRBV11-3 and TRBJ1-1, with D possibly matching TRBD1 (6 bases). There are 16 residues in the CDR3. CDR1 SGHNT and CDR2 YENEEA come from the germline V gene. Trimming took off 3 bases at V and 0 bases at J, with 14 bases between the two ends. CDR3 in DNA: TGTGCCAGCAGCTTCCTCGCAGGGGTGGTGAACACTGAAGCTTTCTTT. Amino acid sequence: CASSFLAGVVNTEAFF.

The rearrangement links TRBV11-2 to TRBJ2-1, with a possible D match to TRBD2 (8 bases). V lost 3 bases and J lost 8, with 23 bases in between. The germline V gene encodes CDR1 SGHAT and CDR2 FQNNGV. The CDR3 extends over 17 amino acids. The CDR3 region has the DNA TGTGCCAGCAGCTTGGACAGGCGAGGCGCGGGGGGCGATGAGCAGTTCTTC. As protein: CASSLDRRGAGGDEQFF.

The chain combines TRBV30 with TRBJ1-4; unclear D gene. CDR1 and CDR2 (germline): GTSNPN, SVGIG (reference sequence). The CDR3 extends over 11 amino acids. V was clipped by 1 base and J by 6 bases, with 3 bases between them. CDR3 region: CAWSAYEKLFF. The CDR3 DNA sequence: TGTGCCTGGAGTGCGTATGAAAAACTGTTTTTT. The full variable domain, its missing parts supplied by reference TRBV30 and TRBJ1-4, is SQTIHQWPATLVQPVGSPLSLECTVEGTSNPNLYWYRQAAGRGLQLLFYSVGIGQISSEVPQNLSASRPQDRQFILSSKKLLLSDSGFYLCAWSAYEKLFFGSGTQLSVL.

The CDR3 sequence: CASSAGGHGYTF. DNA for the CDR3: TGTGCCAGCTCAGCAGGGGGCCATGGCTACACCTTC. The chain combines TRBV18 with TRBJ1-2; 8 bases map to TRBD1. In germline, CDR1 is KGHSH, CDR2 LQKENI. Germline trimming cut 5 bases from V and 6 bases from J; bases unmatched to any gene: 2. The CDR3 has 12 amino acids.

V is TRBV18 and J is TRBJ1-3; 8 positions agree with TRBD1. The CDR3 is 16 amino acids. CDR1 and CDR2 from the germline V gene are KGHSH and LQKENI. The V gene end was trimmed by 3 bases and the J gene end by 0 bases; junction bases not matched to a gene: 4. The CDR3 region has the DNA TGTGCCAGCTCACCGGCAGGGGGCGTCTCTGGAAACACCATATATTTT. This sequence encodes CASSPAGGVSGNTIYF.

The chain uses TRBV19 and TRBJ2-3, with TRBD2 matching over 9 bases. CDR1 is LNHDA and CDR2 is SQIVND in the germline V gene (reference sequence). The V segment lost 6 bases and the J segment 1 base; nucleotides outside the gene matches: 8. CDR3 size: 16 residues. The CDR3 nucleotides read TGTGCCAGTAGGTTCCGGTCTAGCGGGGGCACAGATACGCAGTATTTT. This codes for CASRFRSSGGTDTQYF.

V and J are TRBV6-6 and TRBJ1-1, with D tentatively TRBD1 (5 bases). Germline V gene lookup returns CDR1 MNHNY and CDR2 SVGAGI (reference sequence). The V gene lost 6 bases and the J gene lost 0 bases, with 17 bases spanning the gap. The CDR3 loop spans 16 amino acids. The CDR3 here is CASRHKRTGLNTEAFF. CDR3 DNA: TGTGCCAGCAGACACAAGAGAACAGGCCTGAACACTGAAGCTTTCTTT.

The V gene is TRBV7-2, the J gene TRBJ2-1, with D perhaps TRBD2 (5 bases). Trimming removed 7 bases at V and 0 bases at J, with 13 bases between. There are 15 residues in the CDR3. Germline CDR1 reads SGHTA; CDR2 reads FQGNSA. CDR3: CASIFSGPSYNEQFF. CDR3 coding DNA: TGTGCCAGCATCTTCAGCGGTCCCTCCTACAATGAGCAGTTCTTC. Together with reference TRBV7-2 and TRBJ2-1, the CDR3 gives the full variable domain: GAGVSQSPSNKVTEKGKDVELRCDPISGHTALYWYRQSLGQGLEFLIYFQGNSAPDKSGLPSDRFSAERTGGSVSTLTIQRTQQEDSAVYLCASIFSGPSYNEQFFGPGTRLTVL.

V gene TRBV10-3 combines with J gene TRBJ2-3, with D perhaps TRBD2 (6 bases). This CDR3 has 13 residues. V was clipped by 11 bases and J by 0 bases, with 12 bases between them. Germline lookup yields CDR1 ENHRY and CDR2 SYGVKD. DNA of the CDR3: TGTGCCTCCGGACTACCAAGCACAGATACGCAGTATTTT. Translation: CASGLPSTDTQYF.

The rearrangement uses TRBV7-9 and TRBJ2-5; 9 bases align to TRBD2. The V gene's germline CDR1 is SEHNR and CDR2 FQNEAQ (reference sequence). This CDR3 is built from 16 residues. V lost 1 base, J lost 0 bases, and 3 bases stayed unmatched. CDR3: CASSLGLAGNQETQYF. Here the CDR3 DNA reads TGTGCCAGCAGCTTAGGGCTAGCGGGGAACCAAGAGACCCAGTACTTC. Full variable domain (missing parts from reference TRBV7-9 and TRBJ2-5): DTGVSQNPRHKITKRGQNVTFRCDPISEHNRLYWYRQTLGQGPEFLTYFQNEAQLEKSRLLSDRFSAERPKGSFSTLEIQRTEQGDSAMYLCASSLGLAGNQETQYFGPGTRLLVL.

The chain links TRBV7-8 to TRBJ1-2; D is possibly TRBD1 (6 bases). Germline V CDR1 and CDR2: SGHVS, FQNEAQ. The V gene lost 5 bases and the J gene lost 6 bases, with 16 bases spanning the gap. This CDR3 spans 14 amino acids. The CDR3 DNA follows: TGTGCCAGCAGCACATACAGGGATGGCGATGGCTACACCTTC. The encoded protein is CASSTYRDGDGYTF.

The CDR3 DNA follows: TGCGCCAGCAGCTTGGACGGAGGAGGAACTGAAGCTTTCTTT. Amino acid sequence: CASSLDGGGTEAFF. The chain is built from TRBV5-1 and TRBJ1-1; D remains ambiguous. CDR3 length: 14 residues. Germline CDR1 and CDR2: SGHRS and YFSETQ. The ends were cut back, 0 bases at V and 5 bases at J, with 11 bases in the middle.

This rearrangement joins TRBV27 to TRBJ2-3; 10 bases are shared with TRBD1. Germline lookup yields CDR1 MNHEY and CDR2 SMNVEV (reference sequence). This CDR3 spans 15 amino acids. With 10 bases clipped from V and 4 bases from J, the junction kept 11 bases outside the gene matches. CDR3 loop: CATRIGQGVADTQYF. The CDR3 bases are TGTGCCACCCGAATAGGACAGGGGGTAGCAGATACGCAGTATTTT.

In its sample, this clone was seen once. This chain joins TRBV2 and TRBJ2-3, with 11 nucleotides matching TRBD2. The CDR3 sequence is 13 residues long. V dropped 10 bases and J dropped 3; count of bases not matched to a gene: 3. The V gene's germline CDR1 is SNHLY and CDR2 FYNNEI. CDR3 coding DNA: TGTGCCAAGGGACTAGCGGAGACAGATACGCAGTATTTT. Encoded protein: CAKGLAETDTQYF.

The rearrangement uses TRBV21-1 and TRBJ1-5; the table's D call of TRBD1 was not tested on the DNA. TRBV21-1 is tagged as a pseudogene. The CDR3 spans 17 residues. The DNA of the CDR3 is TGTGCCAGCCACGGCCCGACAAGAATTTTTAGCAATCAGCCCCAGCATTTT. Protein: CASHGPTRIFSNQPQHF.

The chain links TRBV18 to TRBJ2-7, with a possible D match to TRBD1 (6 bases). Germline CDR1 is KGHSH and CDR2 is LQKENI. The CDR3 consists of 12 residues. V lost 6 bases, J lost 3 bases, and 9 bases lay in between. CDR3 protein: CASSGQNYEQYF. The CDR3 DNA follows: TGTGCCAGCTCCGGACAGAACTACGAGCAGTACTTC.

In this sample, this clone turned up once. This chain joins TRBV6-6 and TRBJ1-1, with D possibly being TRBD1 (6 bases). Germline values: CDR1 MNHNY, CDR2 SVGAGI (reference sequence). CDR3 length: 14 amino acids. V lost 5 bases and J lost 5, with 15 bases in between. The CDR3 coding sequence is TGTGCCAGCAGTCGGGACGGAAGGGGGACTGAAGCTTTCTTT. It yields the protein CASSRDGRGTEAFF.

The V and J genes are TRBV5-1 and TRBJ1-2; 12 nucleotides line up with TRBD1. Germline lookup yields CDR1 SGHRS and CDR2 YFSETQ. Trimming removed 2 bases from V and 6 bases from J; junction bases left unmatched: 14. This CDR3 has 18 amino acids. As DNA, the CDR3 is TGCGCCAGCAGCTTACTCCCACAAACGGGGACAGGGGGCAATGGCTACACCTTC. This sequence encodes CASSLLPQTGTGGNGYTF. Variable domain in full (rest from reference TRBV5-1 and TRBJ1-2): KAGVTQTPRYLIKTRGQQVTLSCSPISGHRSVSWYQQTPGQGLQFLFEYFSETQRNKGNFPGRFSGRQFSNSRSEMNVSTLELGDSALYLCASSLLPQTGTGGNGYTFGSGTRLTVV.

The chain combines TRBV4-2 with TRBJ2-2; TRBD1 matches at 7 bases. J lost 0 bases, V lost 4 bases, and 2 bases had no gene match. Germline-derived CDR1 and CDR2 are LGHNA and YNFKEQ. The length of the CDR3 is 15 residues. The CDR3 coding sequence is TGTGCCAGCAGCCGAGACAGGGCGAACACCGGGGAGCTGTTTTTT. Protein: CASSRDRANTGELFF.

The chain uses TRBV5-1 and TRBJ1-6; 7 bases are a match to TRBD1. The germline V gene encodes CDR1 SGHRS and CDR2 YFSETQ. This CDR3 region has 16 residues. Trimming cost V 0 bases and J 9 bases; bases outside gene matches: 9. The CDR3 nucleotides are TGCGCCAGCAGCTTGGGAGGGGGCTCGCTATCTTCACCCCTCCACTTT. Translation gives CASSLGGGSLSSPLHF.